This TCR beta chain was recovered during a study of regulatory T cells in long-lasting Graves disease. In this sample, this clonotype turned up many times. Time point described: persistent/refractory GD, antithyroid drugs over 5 years with positive TRAb. The TCR library used RNA extracted from PBMCs. According to the study, TCR beta libraries were built with iRepertoire HTBI primers and CDR3-region Arm-PCR. TCRdb passed the multiplex PCR reads through MiXCR, listing each CDR3 protein once. The data hold hundreds of thousands of distinct CDR3 sequences, with more than 20% observed a single time. Germline-derived CDR1 and CDR2 are DFQATT and SNEGSKA (reference sequence). The CDR3 contains 12 residues. Trimming took off 0 bases at V and 13 bases at J, with 10 bases between the two ends.

The sequence came from a female donor with Graves disease. The source material was peripheral blood mononuclear cells (PBMCs), sampled when the disease was refractory, from a patient treated with antithyroid drugs. The genes are TRBV20-1 and TRBJ1-6; D gene uncertain. This CDR3 is CSARDSVIPLHF. CDR3 DNA: TGCAGTGCTAGAGATTCAGTGATCCCCCTCCACTTT.